Each of the 26 T cell receptor beta chains below was sequenced from the same sample in a study of T-cell reconstitution after alpha-beta-depleted transplantation in children. Using unique molecular identifiers, the investigators prepared the TCRbeta library. Each CDR3 protein is one row after TCRdb ran MiXCR on the PCR reads. The table has some 490,000 distinct CDR3 sequences, roughly an eighth seen once; the top ten hold about 5.4%. The source was PBMCs from the stem cell graft donor, collected from the stem cell graft. The receptors shown here come from a human donor who donated a stem cell graft to a child with combined immunodeficiency.

This clonotype was seen more than once but under ten times. The V and J genes are TRBV3-1 and TRBJ2-5; 8 bases agree with TRBD2. The length of the CDR3 is 17 residues. V was pared by 0 bases and J by 0 bases, with 6 bases of the junction left unmatched. Germline V lookup: CDR1 LGHDT, CDR2 YNNKEL (reference sequence). The CDR3: CASSQDQPGGYQETQYF. CDR3 in DNA: TGTGCCAGCAGCCAAGATCAGCCGGGAGGGTACCAAGAGACCCAGTACTTC.

The table lists this clonotype with a few counts. V is TRBV6-6 and J is TRBJ2-1; D gene unclear. V lost 0 bases to trimming and J lost 10 bases, with 7 bases between them. The length of the CDR3 is 12 residues. Germline V CDR1 and CDR2: MNHNY, SVGAGI (reference sequence). The CDR3 region has the DNA TGTGCCAGCAGTTACTCGATCTGGGAGCAGTTCTTC. This encodes CASSYSIWEQFF.

The chain links TRBV6-2 or TRBV6-3 to TRBJ2-7; unclear D gene. Trimming left V 2 bases short and J 3 bases short, with 17 bases between. Looked up from germline, CDR1 is MNHEY and CDR2 is SVGEGT. The CDR3 sequence is 16 residues long. In DNA form, the CDR3 reads TGTGCCAGCAGTTACCCGGCAACTGCGAGCAACTACGAGCAGTACTTC. This sequence encodes CASSYPATASNYEQYF.

This clonotype occurred a few times. This sequence joins TRBV5-6 and TRBJ2-2; 11 bases agree with TRBD2. The CDR3 spans 16 residues. Germline CDR1 is SGHDT and CDR2 is YYEEEE. V shed 3 bases and J 5 bases; nucleotides not matched to a gene: 6. The CDR3 spells CASSSLAGGETGELFF. DNA for the CDR3: TGTGCCAGCAGCTCCCTAGCGGGGGGAGAAACCGGGGAGCTGTTTTTT.

This clonotype showed up many times. V gene TRBV6-5 combines with J gene TRBJ2-1, with a weak D call TRBD2 (6 bases). CDR3 size: 16 residues. The germline V gene encodes CDR1 MNHEY and CDR2 SVGAGI. The V end lost 0 bases, the J end lost 2 bases, and 11 bases lay between the germline ends. As DNA, the CDR3 is TGTGCCAGCAGTTACTCGAAACTAGCAGCCTACAATGAGCAGTTCTTC. Translation gives CASSYSKLAAYNEQFF.

The V and J genes are TRBV2 and TRBJ2-5; 11 positions match TRBD2. CDR1 and CDR2 (germline): SNHLY, FYNNEI. This CDR3 contains 13 residues. V shed 6 bases and J 5 bases; nucleotides not matched to a gene: 2. CDR3 sequence (DNA): TGTGCCAGCAGGCGACTAGCGGGGGAGACCCAGTACTTC. This codes for CASRRLAGETQYF.

This clonotype was found a few times. The genes are TRBV30 and TRBJ1-1; possibly TRBD1 for D (6 bases). Trimming took 3 bases from V and 1 from J, leaving 9 bases between them. This CDR3 has 13 amino acids. The germline V gene encodes CDR1 GTSNPN and CDR2 SVGIG (reference sequence). CDR3 region: CAWSLQGNTEAFF. The CDR3 DNA reads TGTGCCTGGAGCCTACAGGGGAACACTGAAGCTTTCTTT.

This clonotype was seen repeatedly, ten times or more. The chain employs TRBV6-2 or TRBV6-3 and TRBJ2-2; 8 nucleotides align to TRBD1. This CDR3 is 14 amino acids long. CDR1 is MNHEY, CDR2 SVGEGT, per germline. J was trimmed by 3 bases and V by 7 bases; bases with no gene match: 4. The CDR3 nucleotides read TGTGCCAGCAAGACAGGGGAGGACACCGGGGAGCTGTTTTTT. It encodes CASKTGEDTGELFF.

This chain connects TRBV12-3 or TRBV12-4 to TRBJ1-1, with D hard to call. The V gene lost 5 bases and the J gene lost 0 bases, with 7 bases spanning the gap. The CDR3 is made up of 13 amino acids. CDR3 amino acids: CASSAHLNTEAFF. The CDR3 DNA sequence: TGTGCCAGCAGTGCCCACTTGAACACTGAAGCTTTCTTT.

This clonotype appeared a few times. The chain is built from TRBV30 and TRBJ2-7; tentative D call: TRBD2 (6 bases). The CDR3 runs to 14 residues. V lost 5 bases to trimming and J lost 2 bases, with 16 bases between them. Looked up from germline, CDR1 is GTSNPN and CDR2 is SVGIG (reference sequence). The CDR3 DNA reads TGTGCCTGGTCTTTTAGACTAGAAACCTACGAGCAGTACTTC. Translating it yields CAWSFRLETYEQYF.

V and J are TRBV11-3 and TRBJ2-7, with TRBD2 as a possible D gene (6 bases). Per germline, CDR1 SGHNT and CDR2 YENEEA. The CDR3 runs 13 residues. Between the trimmed V and J ends, which lost 4 bases and 3 bases, there was a span of 10 bases. DNA for the CDR3: TGTGCCAGCAGCTATCGGGACTTCTACGAGCAGTACTTC. Translated, it gives CASSYRDFYEQYF. Full variable domain (rest looked up from reference TRBV11-3 and TRBJ2-7): EAGVVQSPRYKIIEKKQPVAFWCNPISGHNTLYWYLQNLGQGPELLIRYENEEAVDDSQLPKDRFSAERLKGVDSTLKIQPAELGDSAVYLCASSYRDFYEQYFGPGTRLTVT.

This clonotype was counted between two and nine times. The chain uses TRBV14 and TRBJ2-1; 10 positions agree with TRBD2. The CDR3 runs to 13 residues. J lost 7 bases, V lost 6 bases, and 3 bases had no gene match. CDR1 is SGHDN and CDR2 is FVKESK in the germline V gene. DNA of the CDR3: TGTGCCAGCAGGAGGACTAGCGGAAATGAGCAGTTCTTC. Encoded protein: CASRRTSGNEQFF. The entire variable domain, with the rest obtained from reference TRBV14 and TRBJ2-1, is as follows: EAGVTQFPSHSVIEKGQTVTLRCDPISGHDNLYWYRRVMGKEIKFLLHFVKESKQDESGMPNNRFLAERTGGTYSTLKVQPAELEDSGVYFCASRRTSGNEQFFGPGTRLTVL.

The V call is TRBV4-2, the J call TRBJ2-5, with 7 bases lining up with TRBD2. With 0 bases clipped from V and 8 bases from J, the junction kept 6 bases outside the gene matches. The CDR3 length is 14 residues. CDR1 and CDR2 (germline): LGHNA, YNFKEQ. CDR3 coding DNA: TGTGCCAGCAGCCAAGAGAGACTAGCCCTCACCCAGTACTTC. Translating gives CASSQERLALTQYF.

The chain carries TRBV7-2 and TRBJ2-5; weak D call: TRBD2 (5 bases). V was pared by 2 bases and J by 5 bases, with 15 bases between. CDR3 length equals 15 residues. The germline V gene encodes CDR1 SGHTA and CDR2 FQGNSA. In DNA form, the CDR3 reads TGTGCCAGCAGCTTAACTCGGGGAGATGTGGAGACCCAGTACTTC. It translates to CASSLTRGDVETQYF.

In this sample, this clonotype turned up many times. The J gene is TRBJ2-1, the V gene TRBV20-1, with a tentative D call TRBD1 (8 bases). The CDR3 contains 15 residues. Deletions cut 3 bases from V and 9 bases from J, with 21 bases between. The germline CDR1 and CDR2 sequences are DFQATT and SNEGSKA (reference sequence). In DNA, the CDR3 is TGCAGTGCTAGGGGAACAGGGGGGGTGTGGGGTGAGCAGTTCTTC. Translation gives CSARGTGGVWGEQFF.

This clonotype has a count of ten or more. The chain employs TRBV15 and TRBJ2-7; D not certain. V lost 0 bases to trimming and J lost 4 bases, with 7 bases between them. The germline gives CDR1 LNHNV, CDR2 YYDKDF (reference sequence). The CDR3 has 13 amino acids. CDR3 coding DNA: TGTGCCACCAGCAGAGATATGGGTTACGAGCAGTACTTC. Amino acids: CATSRDMGYEQYF.

V gene TRBV30 combines with J gene TRBJ1-3, with 11 bases aligning to TRBD1. Germline CDR1 and CDR2: GTSNPN and SVGIG (reference sequence). The CDR3 extends over 14 amino acids. V dropped 8 bases and J dropped 4; count of bases not matched to a gene: 7. CDR3 nucleotide sequence: TGTGCCGGAGGACAGGGGGCTCTGGGAAACACCATATATTTT. It codes for CAGGQGALGNTIYF.

The chain couples TRBV6-5 to TRBJ2-1, with 8 bases fitting TRBD1. The CDR3 extends over 14 amino acids. The germline V gene encodes CDR1 MNHEY and CDR2 SVGAGI. V trimming: 2 bases; J trimming: 3 bases; junction bases outside the gene matches: 0. CDR3 bases: TGTGCCAGCAGTTACGGGACAGGCTACAATGAGCAGTTCTTC. It codes for CASSYGTGYNEQFF.

This chain links TRBV27 with TRBJ2-1; the match to TRBD1 covers 12 bases. This CDR3 is built from 13 residues. The V gene's germline CDR1 is MNHEY and CDR2 SMNVEV (reference sequence). The V gene end was trimmed by 10 bases and the J gene end by 8 bases; junction bases not matched to a gene: 6. In DNA form, the CDR3 reads TGTGCCATACGGGACAGGGGGCGCGATGAGCAGTTCTTC. This translates into CAIRDRGRDEQFF.

The rearrangement uses TRBV6-5 and TRBJ1-3; no definite D call. CDR1 and CDR2 from the germline V gene are MNHEY and SVGAGI. This CDR3 has 15 amino acids. The V end was cut by 0 bases, the J end by 6 bases, with 12 bases between. The CDR3 reads CASSYSMGVENTIYF. Here the CDR3 DNA reads TGTGCCAGCAGTTACTCGATGGGCGTCGAAAACACCATATATTTT.

This chain links TRBV4-3 with TRBJ1-4; D unclear. This CDR3 contains 16 residues. Looked up from germline, CDR1 is LGHNA and CDR2 is YSLEER. Trimming removed 0 bases from V and 3 bases from J, with 11 bases in between. The chain's CDR3 is CASSQDLLRANEKLFF. CDR3 in DNA: TGCGCCAGCAGCCAAGATCTGCTTAGGGCTAATGAAAAACTGTTTTTT.

This clonotype came up many times. The chain has TRBV6-1 and TRBJ2-2, with TRBD1 matching over 9 bases. Unmatched junction bases numbered 8, after V lost 4 bases and J lost 5 bases. CDR1 is MNHNS and CDR2 is SASEGT in the germline V gene. The CDR3 contains 16 residues. The CDR3 coding sequence is TGTGCCAGCAGTGCCTGGATGACAGGGGGTACCGGGGAGCTGTTTTTT. Translating it yields CASSAWMTGGTGELFF.

This clonotype was seen a handful of times. The rearrangement joins TRBV20-1 to TRBJ2-1; 10 bases align to TRBD1. Per the germline V gene, CDR1 is DFQATT and CDR2 is SNEGSKA (reference sequence). The length of the CDR3 is 17 residues. Unmatched junction bases numbered 13, after V lost 5 bases and J lost 3 bases. The CDR3 spells CSAAPLPGQGHYNEQFF. The DNA for the CDR3 is TGCAGTGCTGCTCCCCTACCGGGACAGGGGCACTACAATGAGCAGTTCTTC.

The chain uses TRBV12-3 or TRBV12-4 and TRBJ1-5, with D unclear. V was cut by 4 bases and J by 0 bases, with 7 bases left in between. This CDR3 region has 14 residues. The CDR3 nucleotides read TGTGCCAGCAGTTCCGCCCTTAGCAATCAGCCCCAGCATTTT. Its translation: CASSSALSNQPQHF.

The gene calls are TRBV7-7 and TRBJ2-2, with D tentatively TRBD1 (7 bases). Trimming removed 10 bases at V and 6 bases at J, with 15 bases between. The CDR3 extends over 13 amino acids. Germline CDR1 is SSHAT and CDR2 is FNYEAQ (reference sequence). The CDR3 sequence is CATRQGGPGELFF. CDR3 in DNA: TGTGCCACCAGACAGGGAGGTCCCGGGGAGCTGTTTTTT.

This clonotype was counted only a few times. The chain uses TRBV24-1 and TRBJ2-1; 9 nucleotides match TRBD1. The CDR3 runs to 14 residues. V was clipped by 4 bases and J by 5 bases; unmatched bases: 2. CDR1 is KGHDR and CDR2 is SFDVKD in the germline V gene. The CDR3 DNA is TGTGCCACCAGTGAGGACAGGGGAAACAATGAGCAGTTCTTC. Translation gives CATSEDRGNNEQFF.